A single sample is the source of the 17 T cell receptor beta chains below, sequenced in a study of OX40 agonist ivuxolimab in advanced cancers. The protocol was immunoSEQ multiplex PCR, while the TCRdb copy is restricted to in-frame clones and leaves out a portion. The sample has roughly 90,000 clones; about 90% are singletons. The material sequenced was CD4+ or CD8+ T cells sorted from blood, taken in a trial of the OX40 agonist ivuxolimab. The receptors stem from an adult with an advanced solid tumor such as melanoma, head and neck, liver or kidney cancer.

This clone has just one count. The chain employs TRBV29-1 and TRBJ1-5, with D possibly matching TRBD1 (5 bases). CDR3 size: 15 residues. Germline V lookup: CDR1 SQVTM, CDR2 ANQGSEA. The V end was cut by 6 bases, the J end by 5 bases, with 20 bases between. The CDR3 sequence is CSVVVGAREDQPQHF. The CDR3, as DNA: TGCAGCGTGGTCGTTGGGGCAAGGGAAGATCAGCCCCAGCATTTT.

The CDR3 sequence is CASSQTTGTNTEAFF. In nucleotides, the CDR3 is TGTGCCAGCAGCCAAACAACAGGGACTAACACTGAAGCTTTCTTT. The rearrangement joins TRBV14 to TRBJ1-1, with a possible D match to TRBD1 (6 bases). V was trimmed by 2 bases and J by 2 bases, leaving 12 bases between them. The germline V gene has CDR1 SGHDN and CDR2 FVKESK. This CDR3 has 15 amino acids.

The chain recombines TRBV10-3 with TRBJ2-3; no definite D call. The germline gives CDR1 ENHRY, CDR2 SYGVKD. V was cut by 10 bases and J by 2 bases, with 16 bases left in between. This CDR3 is built from 14 residues. CDR3 DNA sequence: TGTGCCACATCGGGCAGAGACCTCACAGATACGCAGTATTTT. Protein sequence: CATSGRDLTDTQYF.

The V call is TRBV10-2, the J call TRBJ2-1; TRBD2 matches 9 bases. Trimming cost V 6 bases and J 8 bases; bases outside gene matches: 8. CDR3 length equals 14 residues. Germline CDR1 WSHSY, CDR2 SAAADI. CDR3 residues: CASSLAGNGDEQFF. CDR3 in DNA: TGCGCCAGCAGCCTAGCGGGAAATGGGGATGAGCAGTTCTTC.

The chain links TRBV19 to TRBJ1-5; D unresolved. This CDR3 has 14 amino acids. The germline V gene encodes CDR1 LNHDA and CDR2 SQIVND (reference sequence). V gave up 5 bases and J gave up 7 bases, with 15 bases separating them. The CDR3 nucleotides read TGTGCCAGTAGTCGCGGGGAGGGCGGGCAGCCCCAGCATTTT. Translated: CASSRGEGGQPQHF. The full variable domain, completed using reference TRBV19 and TRBJ1-5, is DGGITQSPKYLFRKEGQNVTLSCEQNLNHDAMYWYRQDPGQGLRLIYYSQIVNDFQKGDIAEGYSVSREKKESFPLTVTSAQKNPTAFYLCASSRGEGGQPQHFGDGTRLSIL.

The rearrangement links TRBV11-3 to TRBJ1-2; maybe TRBD1 (5 bases). The V end was cut by 5 bases, the J end by 3 bases, with 13 bases between. Germline-derived CDR1 and CDR2 are SGHNT and YENEEA. This CDR3 comprises 14 residues. Here the CDR3 reads CASSLGTEHYGYTF. The CDR3 DNA is TGTGCCAGCAGCCTTGGGACGGAGCACTATGGCTACACCTTC.

The V call is TRBV6-1, the J call TRBJ2-3; 7 bases line up with TRBD2. V lost 6 bases, J lost 2 bases, and 5 bases stayed unmatched. CDR3 length: 14 residues. Per germline, CDR1 MNHNS and CDR2 SASEGT. The chain's CDR3 is CASSLLADTDTQYF. The CDR3 DNA reads TGTGCCAGCAGCCTTCTAGCGGACACAGATACGCAGTATTTT.

CDR3 nucleotides: TGCGCCAGCAGCGCTGGACCCGGGACCACCTTC. Its translation is CASSAGPGTTF. This rearrangement joins TRBV5-1 to TRBJ1-2; possibly TRBD1 for D (5 bases). CDR1 is SGHRS, CDR2 YFSETQ, per germline. V lost 4 bases and J 13 bases, leaving 14 bases between the germline ends. CDR3 length: 11 amino acids.

This clone has more than one count but fewer than ten. This chain joins TRBV5-1 and TRBJ1-1; D remains ambiguous. This CDR3 contains 14 residues. CDR1 is SGHRS and CDR2 is YFSETQ in the germline V gene. V lost 3 bases and J 7 bases, leaving 16 bases between the germline ends. The CDR3 sequence: CASSSFSGEGEAFF. CDR3 nucleotide sequence: TGCGCCAGCAGCTCCTTTTCCGGAGAGGGTGAAGCTTTCTTT.

This clone appeared once. The rearrangement joins TRBV7-9 to TRBJ2-7, with D possibly TRBD1 on 5 matching bases. CDR1 and CDR2 from the germline V gene are SEHNR and FQNEAQ (reference sequence). CDR3 size: 15 residues. V was shortened by 5 bases and J by 0 bases, with 14 bases between the two germline ends. As DNA, the CDR3 is TGTGCCAGCAGCCGCGAAGGGGTGAGCTCCTACGAGCAGTACTTC. Encoded protein: CASSREGVSSYEQYF.

V is TRBV7-9 and J is TRBJ1-1; TRBD1 agrees at 7 bases. V shed 4 bases and J 1 base; nucleotides not matched to a gene: 3. Germline V gives CDR1 SEHNR, CDR2 FQNEAQ (reference sequence). CDR3 length: 14 residues. The CDR3, as DNA: TGTGCCAGCAGCTCCGGGACAGAGAACACTGAAGCTTTCTTT. This gives the protein CASSSGTENTEAFF.

The J gene is TRBJ2-7, the V gene TRBV7-9; TRBD1 matches 10 bases. Unmatched junction bases numbered 6, after V lost 4 bases and J lost 3 bases. This CDR3 comprises 15 residues. Germline V gene lookup returns CDR1 SEHNR and CDR2 FQNEAQ (reference sequence). The CDR3 region has the DNA TGTGCCAGCAGCTCTTACGACAGGGGGCTCTACGAGCAGTACTTC. Amino acid sequence: CASSSYDRGLYEQYF.

The gene calls are TRBV4-1 and TRBJ2-1; TRBD1 matches 7 bases. The V gene end was trimmed by 2 bases and the J gene end by 6 bases; junction bases not matched to a gene: 10. This CDR3 region has 16 residues. From germline, CDR1 is MGHRA and CDR2 YSYEKL. The chain's CDR3 is CASSQSRDRQSNEQFF. The CDR3 nucleotides are TGCGCCAGCAGCCAAAGCCGGGACAGACAATCCAATGAGCAGTTCTTC.

The chain combines TRBV5-6 with TRBJ1-1; the match to TRBD1 covers 7 bases. CDR3 length equals 14 residues. The V segment lost 4 bases and the J segment 7 bases; nucleotides outside the gene matches: 10. Germline CDR1 is SGHDT and CDR2 is YYEEEE. The CDR3 region is CASSARDSSIEAFF. In nucleotides, the CDR3 is TGTGCCAGCAGCGCCCGGGACAGTTCAATTGAAGCTTTCTTT.

This chain uses TRBV19 with TRBJ2-5, with D maybe TRBD1 (5 bases). This CDR3 has 15 amino acids. The V gene's germline CDR1 is LNHDA and CDR2 SQIVND (reference sequence). The ends were cut back, 0 bases at V and 5 bases at J, with 13 bases in the middle. CDR3 sequence: CASSIEGTGRETQYF. DNA of the CDR3: TGTGCCAGTAGTATAGAGGGCACAGGCCGTGAGACCCAGTACTTC.

The V and J genes are TRBV4-1 and TRBJ2-2, with TRBD2 as a possible D gene (6 bases). CDR1 is MGHRA, CDR2 YSYEKL, per germline. Between the trimmed V and J ends, which lost 1 base and 5 bases, there was a span of 11 bases. CDR3 length: 15 amino acids. CDR3 loop: CASSQAGLLTGELFF. In DNA form, the CDR3 reads TGCGCCAGCAGCCAAGCGGGACTTCTAACCGGGGAGCTGTTTTTT.

This chain connects TRBV25-1 to TRBJ2-1, with 14 positions matching TRBD2. This CDR3 region has 16 residues. The V and J ends lost 10 bases and 3 bases, in that order; junction bases with no gene match: 8. The V gene's germline CDR1 is MGHDK and CDR2 SYGVNS. CDR3 DNA: TGTGCCACCATGACTAGCGGGAGGGCCGACTACAATGAGCAGTTCTTC. Protein sequence: CATMTSGRADYNEQFF.